What follows are 27 T cell receptor beta chains derived from one specimen sequenced in a study of T cell responses to AZD1222 COVID-19 vaccine. Produced via immunoSEQ multiplex PCR; TCRdb's table is partial and in-frame only. The sample carries under 45,000 clones, roughly nine tenths recorded once. The sample here was peripheral blood, taken on day 0 of AZD1222 vaccination. These receptors came from an adult in good health.

This clone was seen only a few times. The chain uses TRBV12-5 and TRBJ2-1, with 7 bases that match TRBD2. The CDR3 has 18 amino acids. J gave up 0 bases and V 11 bases, and 19 bases lay outside the gene matches. Germline CDR1 reads LGHNT; CDR2 reads FRNRAP. The CDR3 reads CALALASGGVTSYNEQFF. The CDR3 DNA is TGTGCTTTAGCGCTTGCTAGCGGAGGCGTGACCTCCTACAATGAGCAGTTCTTC.

The V and J genes are TRBV7-2 and TRBJ1-2; D is undetermined. Germline CDR1 is SGHTA and CDR2 is FQGNSA. V lost 5 bases to trimming and J lost 2 bases, with 12 bases between them. The CDR3 consists of 14 residues. CDR3 sequence (DNA): TGTGCCAGCAGCCTTTTCTCGCGGAACTATGGCTACACCTTC. Translating gives CASSLFSRNYGYTF. Complete variable domain (other parts from reference TRBV7-2 and TRBJ1-2): GAGVSQSPSNKVTEKGKDVELRCDPISGHTALYWYRQSLGQGLEFLIYFQGNSAPDKSGLPSDRFSAERTGGSVSTLTIQRTQQEDSAVYLCASSLFSRNYGYTFGSGTRLTVV.

V is TRBV7-2 and J is TRBJ2-2, with unresolved D. CDR1 is SGHTA, CDR2 FQGNSA, per germline. V lost 6 bases, J lost 4 bases, and 15 bases lay in between. The CDR3 length is 15 residues. The CDR3 loop is CASSRGLMGTGELFF. The CDR3 coding sequence is TGTGCCAGCAGTCGTGGGCTGATGGGCACCGGGGAGCTGTTTTTT.

The chain carries TRBV19 and TRBJ1-1; TRBD1 matches 7 bases. The CDR3 covers 14 residues. V shed 5 bases and J 6 bases; nucleotides not matched to a gene: 9. Germline V gene data show CDR1 as LNHDA and CDR2 as SQIVND (reference sequence). The DNA of the CDR3 is TGTGCCAGTAGTGCCCCGGGACAGATGGCTGAAGCTTTCTTT. Translated, it gives CASSAPGQMAEAFF.

The chain combines TRBV5-1 with TRBJ2-1, with 12 bases fitting TRBD2. V trimming: 0 bases; J trimming: 13 bases; junction bases outside the gene matches: 2. This CDR3 contains 13 residues. Looked up from germline, CDR1 is SGHRS and CDR2 is YFSETQ. The CDR3 DNA reads TGCGCCAGCAGCTTGGCACTAGCGGGGGGACAGTTCTTC. Protein: CASSLALAGGQFF.

V gene TRBV28 combines with J gene TRBJ1-5; 7 nucleotides align to TRBD1. Germline CDR1 and CDR2: MDHEN and SYDVKM. CDR3 size: 18 residues. With 6 bases clipped from V and 1 base from J, the junction kept 15 bases outside the gene matches. CDR3 DNA sequence: TGTGCCAGCAGCCAGCCTCCGGGACAGCACCCCAGCAATCAGCCCCAGCATTTT. Its protein is CASSQPPGQHPSNQPQHF. The whole variable domain, remainder taken from reference TRBV28 and TRBJ1-5, is DVKVTQSSRYLVKRTGEKVFLECVQDMDHENMFWYRQDPGLGLRLIYFSYDVKMKEKGDIPEGYSVSREKKERFSLILESASTNQTSMYLCASSQPPGQHPSNQPQHFGDGTRLSIL.

As DNA, the CDR3 is TGTGCCAGCAGCTTAAAGACTAGCCTTGAGACCCAGTACTTC. Amino acids: CASSLKTSLETQYF. V gene TRBV7-8 combines with J gene TRBJ2-5, with 7 bases that match TRBD2. Germline CDR1 reads SGHVS; CDR2 reads FQNEAQ. Trimming cost V 2 bases and J 5 bases; bases outside gene matches: 5. The length of the CDR3 is 14 residues.

This clone counts as medium-sized (0.01 to 0.1%). CDR3 bases: TGTGCCAGCAGAACAGGGGGCGCGGGCGTCGGCACTGAAGCTTTCTTT. As protein: CASRTGGAGVGTEAFF. The J gene is TRBJ1-1, the V gene TRBV14; 9 bases are a match to TRBD1. This CDR3 comprises 16 residues. Losses at the gene ends were 6 bases for V and 4 bases for J; bases not matched to a gene: 12. The germline V gene encodes CDR1 SGHDN and CDR2 FVKESK.

The chain couples TRBV20-1 to TRBJ1-2; D not resolved. Germline V gene lookup returns CDR1 DFQATT and CDR2 SNEGSKA (reference sequence). This CDR3 contains 11 residues. Trimming left V 6 bases short and J 3 bases short, with 8 bases between. In DNA, the CDR3 is TGCAGTGCCAGTTACGACTATGGCTACACCTTC. Protein: CSASYDYGYTF.

This clone was detected only once. This chain joins TRBV3-1 (or the pseudogene TRBV3-2) and TRBJ2-1, with TRBD1 matching 7 bases. Germline CDR1 reads LGHDT; CDR2 reads YNNKEL (reference sequence). CDR3 length: 16 amino acids. Unmatched junction bases numbered 12, after V lost 4 bases and J lost 6 bases. CDR3 DNA sequence: TGTGCCAGCAGCCCAAAAGGGACAGCGGCGGGCAATGAGCAGTTCTTC. It codes for CASSPKGTAAGNEQFF.

The genes are TRBV6-6 and TRBJ1-3; D unresolved. V lost 5 bases, J lost 0 bases, and 8 bases lay in between. Germline CDR1 reads MNHNY; CDR2 reads SVGAGI (reference sequence). The CDR3 sequence is 14 residues long. The CDR3 DNA reads as TGTGCCAGCAGTCCCCCTGGCTCTGGAAACACCATATATTTT. The encoded protein is CASSPPGSGNTIYF.

V is TRBV19 and J is TRBJ1-6, with a weak D call TRBD1 (6 bases). Germline V CDR1 and CDR2: LNHDA, SQIVND (reference sequence). This CDR3 is built from 14 residues. V was trimmed by 1 base and J by 9 bases, leaving 10 bases between them. CDR3: CASSIAGARSPLHF. The DNA for the CDR3 is TGTGCCAGTAGTATAGCAGGGGCGCGTTCACCCCTCCACTTT. The variable domain in full, with the rest retrieved from reference TRBV19 and TRBJ1-6, is DGGITQSPKYLFRKEGQNVTLSCEQNLNHDAMYWYRQDPGQGLRLIYYSQIVNDFQKGDIAEGYSVSREKKESFPLTVTSAQKNPTAFYLCASSIAGARSPLHFGNGTRLTVT.

This chain joins TRBV15 and TRBJ2-1, with D maybe TRBD2 (6 bases). This CDR3 has 14 residues. Germline V CDR1 and CDR2: LNHNV, YYDKDF (reference sequence). V was shortened by 0 bases and J by 8 bases, with 11 bases between the two germline ends. Here the CDR3 DNA reads TGTGCCACCAGCAGAGATAGATGGGGGGATGAGCAGTTCTTC. Translated: CATSRDRWGDEQFF. Variable domain in full (rest from reference TRBV15 and TRBJ2-1): DAMVIQNPRYQVTQFGKPVTLSCSQTLNHNVMYWYQQKSSQAPKLLFHYYDKDFNNEADTPDNFQSRRPNTSFCFLDIRSPGLGDTAMYLCATSRDRWGDEQFFGPGTRLTVL.

The J gene is TRBJ1-2, the V gene TRBV14; 7 nucleotides agree with TRBD1. The trim removed 6 bases at V and 1 base at J, leaving 5 bases unmatched. Germline CDR1 is SGHDN and CDR2 is FVKESK. This CDR3 has 14 amino acids. The CDR3 sequence is CASSRQGHNYGYTF. The CDR3 region has the DNA TGTGCCAGCAGTCGACAGGGCCATAACTATGGCTACACCTTC.

The gene calls are TRBV6-5 and TRBJ1-2; D not resolved. V dropped 3 bases and J dropped 0 bases, with 5 bases sitting between them. Germline CDR1 is MNHEY and CDR2 is SVGAGI. The CDR3 has 13 residues. The CDR3 spells CASSYDTNYGYTF. Written as DNA, the CDR3 is TGTGCCAGCAGTTATGACACTAACTATGGCTACACCTTC.

The chain is built from TRBV29-1 and TRBJ1-1; 7 positions match TRBD1. The V gene's germline CDR1 is SQVTM and CDR2 ANQGSEA. The J segment lost 6 bases and the V segment lost 6 bases, leaving 13 bases of the junction unmatched. The CDR3 covers 14 residues. The CDR3 DNA follows: TGCAGCGTCTCTATAACCCAGGGGGGCTCTGAAGCTTTCTTT. Protein sequence: CSVSITQGGSEAFF.

J is TRBJ2-5 and V is TRBV7-9; tentatively, D is TRBD2 (5 bases). CDR1 SEHNR and CDR2 FQNEAQ come from the germline V gene (reference sequence). The CDR3 is 15 residues long. V dropped 7 bases and J dropped 1 base, with 16 bases sitting between them. The CDR3 coding sequence is TGTGCCAGCACCCGGGATTTCGCCTTCCAAGAGACCCAGTACTTC. Protein product: CASTRDFAFQETQYF. Combining the CDR3 with reference TRBV7-9 and TRBJ2-5 gives the whole variable domain DTGVSQNPRHKITKRGQNVTFRCDPISEHNRLYWYRQTLGQGPEFLTYFQNEAQLEKSRLLSDRFSAERPKGSFSTLEIQRTEQGDSAMYLCASTRDFAFQETQYFGPGTRLLVL.

This chain connects TRBV7-2 to TRBJ2-1, with 9 bases fitting TRBD1. Germline CDR1 reads SGHTA; CDR2 reads FQGNSA. J gave up 0 bases and V 5 bases, and 2 bases lay outside the gene matches. The CDR3 spans 15 residues. The chain's CDR3 is CASSLQGASYNEQFF. The CDR3 nucleotides are TGTGCCAGCAGCCTACAGGGGGCCTCCTACAATGAGCAGTTCTTC.

V and J are TRBV9 and TRBJ1-1; D unclear. Per the germline V gene, CDR1 is SGDLS and CDR2 is YYNGEE. V gave up 0 bases and J gave up 7 bases, with 7 bases separating them. The CDR3 is 12 residues long. In nucleotides, the CDR3 is TGTGCCAGCAGCGTAGACGGGAATGAAGCTTTCTTT. This sequence encodes CASSVDGNEAFF.

This clone was observed a handful of times. The chain recombines TRBV11-2 with TRBJ2-7; no definite D call. In germline, CDR1 is SGHAT, CDR2 FQNNGV. V was cut by 0 bases and J by 2 bases, with 8 bases left in between. This CDR3 has 14 residues. The CDR3 spells CASSLDRFAYEQYF. Here the CDR3 DNA reads TGTGCCAGCAGCTTAGACAGGTTCGCCTACGAGCAGTACTTC. Full variable domain (remainder filled in from reference TRBV11-2 and TRBJ2-7): EAGVAQSPRYKIIEKRQSVAFWCNPISGHATLYWYQQILGQGPKLLIQFQNNGVVDDSQLPKDRFSAERLKGVDSTLKIQPAKLEDSAVYLCASSLDRFAYEQYFGPGTRLTVT.

The chain carries TRBV14 and TRBJ2-7, with 7 bases that match TRBD1. Germline V gene lookup returns CDR1 SGHDN and CDR2 FVKESK. With V trimmed by 3 bases and J by 3 bases, 8 bases remained unmatched. This CDR3 has 15 amino acids. The CDR3 sequence is CASSHLDRTNYEQYF. CDR3 nucleotides: TGTGCCAGCAGCCACCTGGACAGGACCAACTACGAGCAGTACTTC. Complete variable domain (other parts from reference TRBV14 and TRBJ2-7): EAGVTQFPSHSVIEKGQTVTLRCDPISGHDNLYWYRRVMGKEIKFLLHFVKESKQDESGMPNNRFLAERTGGTYSTLKVQPAELEDSGVYFCASSHLDRTNYEQYFGPGTRLTVT.

The gene calls are TRBV6-5 and TRBJ2-2; 10 bases match TRBD1. The germline gives CDR1 MNHEY, CDR2 SVGAGI. V gave up 4 bases and J gave up 4 bases; unmatched junction bases: 3. The CDR3 consists of 15 residues. CDR3 nucleotide sequence: TGTGCCAGCAGTTCCGGGACAGGGGTCACCGGGGAGCTGTTTTTT. It specifies CASSSGTGVTGELFF.

To note about this clone: Compared with germline, one end of the junction differs, possibly owing to a read error. The chain joins TRBV6-5 to TRBJ2-5, with D hard to call. Germline V gene sequence: CDR1 MNHEY, CDR2 SVGAGI. This CDR3 region has 10 residues. The CDR3 here is CASGQGTQYF. DNA of the CDR3: TGTGCCAGCGGGCAAGGGACCCAGTACTTC.

The chain recombines TRBV27 with TRBJ2-3, with D maybe TRBD2 (7 bases). CDR3 size: 14 residues. With 4 bases removed from V and 6 bases from J, the gap between germline ends came to 14 bases. Germline V lookup: CDR1 MNHEY, CDR2 SMNVEV (reference sequence). CDR3 DNA: TGTGCCAGCAGTTGGCGGGGGCCCAGGGATACGCAGTATTTT. This codes for CASSWRGPRDTQYF.

The chain joins TRBV19 to TRBJ1-1, with 9 nucleotides matching TRBD1. CDR3 length equals 13 residues. V was clipped by 5 bases and J by 6 bases; unmatched bases: 4. Germline CDR1 LNHDA, CDR2 SQIVND (reference sequence). The CDR3 reads CASSLDRGSEAFF. Here the CDR3 DNA reads TGTGCCAGTAGTTTGGACAGGGGTTCTGAAGCTTTCTTT.

V and J are TRBV28 and TRBJ1-1; D is undetermined. Germline CDR1 and CDR2: MDHEN and SYDVKM. The CDR3 runs 14 residues. Trimming took off 5 bases at V and 1 base at J, with 11 bases between the two ends. This chain's CDR3 is CASSAETGNTEAFF. The DNA of the CDR3 is TGTGCCAGCAGTGCCGAAACGGGGAACACTGAAGCTTTCTTT. Supplemented by reference TRBV28 and TRBJ1-1, the full variable domain reads DVKVTQSSRYLVKRTGEKVFLECVQDMDHENMFWYRQDPGLGLRLIYFSYDVKMKEKGDIPEGYSVSREKKERFSLILESASTNQTSMYLCASSAETGNTEAFFGQGTRLTVV.

This sequence joins TRBV5-1 and TRBJ2-7; maybe TRBD1 (6 bases). The CDR3 extends over 15 amino acids. Germline assignment: CDR1 SGHRS and CDR2 YFSETQ. The V end lost 6 bases, the J end lost 4 bases, and 20 bases lay between the germline ends. CDR3 in amino acids: CASTGGRGVRYEQYF. In DNA, the CDR3 is TGCGCCAGCACTGGGGGCAGGGGCGTCCGGTACGAGCAGTACTTC.